This T cell receptor beta chain was captured in a study of graft-versus-host responses after intestinal transplantation. Study overall: Grafts that recipients had were multivisceral, liver-intestinal, or isolated intestinal transplants. After anti-thymocyte globulin induction, recipients took tacrolimus and steroids for 2 to 3 years.

Profiled with immunoSEQ multiplex PCR; TCRdb holds only in-frame clones, not every one. Here the sample spans 35,000 to 45,000 clones, just over 90% being singletons. Worth noting for this clone: Its antigen is unidentified.

The CDR3 has 15 residues. Losses at the gene ends were 0 bases for V and 5 bases for J; bases not matched to a gene: 3. The germline CDR1 and CDR2 sequences are SGHRS and YFSETQ. Study observations and caveats: GvH clones appeared in recipient marrow, some first in ileum or blood. Elevated graft-versus-host to host-versus-graft clonal ratios in allografts were recorded for patients with graft-donor T cell macrochimerism.

The chain links TRBV5-1 to TRBJ2-2, with 8 positions matching TRBD2. Here the sequenced sample was PBMCs, taken approximately 100 weeks after intestinal transplantation. This clonotype was obtained from a human patient who received an intestinal transplant, so some T cells may come from the graft donor. The CDR3, as DNA: TGCGCCAGCAGCTTGGCGGGAGGGCGTACCGGGGAGCTGTTTTTT. This codes for CASSLAGGRTGELFF. Complete variable domain (other parts from reference TRBV5-1 and TRBJ2-2): KAGVTQTPRYLIKTRGQQVTLSCSPISGHRSVSWYQQTPGQGLQFLFEYFSETQRNKGNFPGRFSGRQFSNSRSEMNVSTLELGDSALYLCASSLAGGRTGELFFGEGSRLTVL.